One sample yielded the 14 T cell receptor beta chains listed below, sequenced in a study of blood T cell repertoires in COVID-19. The method was immunoSEQ multiplex PCR; TCRdb's version includes in-frame clones alone and lacks a portion of them. The table includes fewer than 350,000 clones, roughly nine tenths detected once. Sequenced input: peripheral blood. These receptors were obtained from a young woman with COVID-19, enrolled during active disease.

The chain carries TRBV19 and TRBJ1-5; TRBD1 matches at 8 bases. Germline CDR1 LNHDA, CDR2 SQIVND (reference sequence). V trimming: 2 bases; J trimming: 3 bases; junction bases outside the gene matches: 6. The CDR3 loop spans 16 amino acids. CDR3 protein: CASSIPGQVYNQPQHF. The CDR3 nucleotides are TGTGCCAGTAGTATACCGGGACAGGTGTACAATCAGCCCCAGCATTTT. Supplemented by reference TRBV19 and TRBJ1-5, the full variable domain reads DGGITQSPKYLFRKEGQNVTLSCEQNLNHDAMYWYRQDPGQGLRLIYYSQIVNDFQKGDIAEGYSVSREKKESFPLTVTSAQKNPTAFYLCASSIPGQVYNQPQHFGDGTRLSIL.

The chain links TRBV7-8 to TRBJ1-2; D may be TRBD1 (6 bases). Germline V gene data show CDR1 as SGHVS and CDR2 as FQNEAQ. The CDR3 sequence is 14 residues long. V lost 5 bases, J lost 8 bases, and 18 bases lay in between. CDR3 coding DNA: TGTGCCAGCAGCCCCAGACTGGGGGCGATAGGCTACACCTTC. Its protein is CASSPRLGAIGYTF.

The genes are TRBV2 and TRBJ2-3, with D maybe TRBD2 (6 bases). Trimming removed 2 bases at V and 1 base at J, with 7 bases between. This CDR3 comprises 14 residues. CDR1 and CDR2 (germline): SNHLY, FYNNEI. CDR3 in DNA: TGTGCCAGCAGTGAATCGGGGGGCACAGATACGCAGTATTTT. This gives the protein CASSESGGTDTQYF. The full variable domain, its missing parts supplied by reference TRBV2 and TRBJ2-3, is EPEVTQTPSHQVTQMGQEVILRCVPISNHLYFYWYRQILGQKVEFLVSFYNNEISEKSEIFDDQFSVERPDGSNFTLKIRSTKLEDSAMYFCASSESGGTDTQYFGPGTRLTVL.

This clone was seen a single time. V usage is TRBV19 and J usage is TRBJ1-6; D remains ambiguous. The CDR3 sequence is 13 residues long. V shed 9 bases and J shed 7 bases, with 13 bases lying between them. Germline lookup yields CDR1 LNHDA and CDR2 SQIVND (reference sequence). The CDR3 here is CASRPLGNSPLHF. The CDR3, as DNA: TGTGCCAGCCGCCCTCTCGGGAATTCACCCCTCCACTTT.

The chain combines TRBV6-5 with TRBJ2-7; possibly TRBD2 for D (5 bases). The CDR3 loop spans 12 amino acids. Looked up from germline, CDR1 is MNHEY and CDR2 is SVGAGI. With 7 bases removed from V and 7 bases from J, the gap between germline ends came to 14 bases. The CDR3 coding sequence is TGTGCCAGCACAAGGACCCCGGGAGAGCAGTACTTC. Encoded protein: CASTRTPGEQYF.

The chain uses TRBV24-1 and TRBJ2-3; 13 bases match TRBD2. Germline lookup yields CDR1 KGHDR and CDR2 SFDVKD. The V gene end was trimmed by 4 bases and the J gene end by 5 bases; junction bases not matched to a gene: 17. The CDR3 spans 20 residues. CDR3 sequence reads: CATSDRGSMTSGGWVDTQYF. The CDR3 DNA follows: TGTGCCACCAGTGACCGAGGATCTATGACTAGCGGGGGGTGGGTAGATACGCAGTATTTT.

The chain carries TRBV2 and TRBJ1-3, with D unresolved. Trimming pared 7 bases from V and 3 bases from J, leaving 7 bases between. From germline, CDR1 is SNHLY and CDR2 FYNNEI. The CDR3 spans 12 residues. The CDR3, as DNA: TGTGCCAGCAAACTACTTGGAAACACCATATATTTT. Translation gives CASKLLGNTIYF.

The gene calls are TRBV5-5 and TRBJ2-1; 9 positions agree with TRBD2. The length of the CDR3 is 16 residues. The germline CDR1 and CDR2 sequences are SGHKS and YYEKEE (reference sequence). J lost 8 bases, V lost 0 bases, and 9 bases had no gene match. The CDR3 spells CASSLAIAGGPDEQFF. CDR3 DNA: TGTGCCAGCAGCTTGGCCATCGCGGGGGGGCCGGATGAGCAGTTCTTC.

This clone was counted once. The chain joins TRBV4-1 to TRBJ1-5, with D unresolved. The V gene lost 0 bases and the J gene lost 0 bases, with 15 bases spanning the gap. This CDR3 comprises 18 residues. Germline V gene sequence: CDR1 MGHRA, CDR2 YSYEKL. CDR3 DNA sequence: TGCGCCAGCAGCCAAGATCCCGGGGTAGCGGATAGCAATCAGCCCCAGCATTTT. Its translation: CASSQDPGVADSNQPQHF.

The V and J genes are TRBV6-6 and TRBJ1-1; no reliable D call. Germline V gene sequence: CDR1 MNHNY, CDR2 SVGAGI (reference sequence). Trimming left V 2 bases short and J 3 bases short, with 10 bases between. The CDR3 runs 14 residues. Here the CDR3 reads CASSYLAAYTEAFF. The DNA of the CDR3 is TGTGCCAGCAGTTACCTGGCGGCCTACACTGAAGCTTTCTTT.

This clone was detected only a few times. This chain joins TRBV10-1 and TRBJ1-1; 7 positions agree with TRBD1. CDR1 and CDR2 from the germline V gene are WNHNN and SYGVQD (reference sequence). CDR3 length: 13 amino acids. J gave up 1 base and V 7 bases, and 3 bases lay outside the gene matches. The CDR3 is CASMGQPNTEAFF. The CDR3 DNA follows: TGCGCCAGCATGGGACAGCCGAACACTGAAGCTTTCTTT.

V gene TRBV19 combines with J gene TRBJ2-1, with 7 bases identical to TRBD2. Trimming cost V 9 bases and J 9 bases; bases outside gene matches: 8. The CDR3 contains 12 residues. Germline V gives CDR1 LNHDA, CDR2 SQIVND (reference sequence). The CDR3 DNA is TGTGCCAGAAACTTGGGAGGGATTGAGCAGTTCTTC. Translation: CARNLGGIEQFF.

The chain joins TRBV29-1 to TRBJ2-5; 10 bases map to TRBD2. V gave up 5 bases and J gave up 4 bases; unmatched junction bases: 10. CDR3 length: 15 residues. Germline assignment: CDR1 SQVTM and CDR2 ANQGSEA. The CDR3 loop is CSVLSSGGRGETQYF. The CDR3, as DNA: TGCAGCGTTTTGTCTAGCGGGGGAAGGGGAGAGACCCAGTACTTC.

This clone came up a few times. This chain joins TRBV5-1 and TRBJ1-1; 7 nucleotides align to TRBD1. Germline V lookup: CDR1 SGHRS, CDR2 YFSETQ. There are 15 residues in the CDR3. V was pared by 5 bases and J by 3 bases, with 10 bases of the junction left unmatched. The CDR3 DNA follows: TGCGCCAGCAGTTTACCTTCCAGGGGGGACACTGAAGCTTTCTTT. Its translation: CASSLPSRGDTEAFF.